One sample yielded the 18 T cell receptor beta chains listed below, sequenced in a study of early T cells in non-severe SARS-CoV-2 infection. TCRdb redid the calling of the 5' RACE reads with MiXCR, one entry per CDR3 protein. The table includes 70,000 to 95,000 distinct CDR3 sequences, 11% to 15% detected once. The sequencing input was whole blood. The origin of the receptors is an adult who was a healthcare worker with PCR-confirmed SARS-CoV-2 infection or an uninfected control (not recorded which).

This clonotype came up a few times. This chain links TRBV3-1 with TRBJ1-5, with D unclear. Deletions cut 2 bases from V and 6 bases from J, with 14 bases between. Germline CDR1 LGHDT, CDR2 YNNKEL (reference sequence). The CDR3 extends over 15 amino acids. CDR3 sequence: CASSQSVSRGQPQHF. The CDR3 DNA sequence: TGTGCCAGCAGCCAATCCGTGTCTCGTGGTCAGCCCCAGCATTTT.

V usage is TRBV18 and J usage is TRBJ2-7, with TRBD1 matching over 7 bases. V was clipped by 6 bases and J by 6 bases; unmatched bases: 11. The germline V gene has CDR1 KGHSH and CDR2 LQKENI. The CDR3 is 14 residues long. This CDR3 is CASSPDRARFEQYF. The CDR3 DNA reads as TGTGCCAGCTCCCCCGACAGGGCTCGCTTCGAGCAGTACTTC.

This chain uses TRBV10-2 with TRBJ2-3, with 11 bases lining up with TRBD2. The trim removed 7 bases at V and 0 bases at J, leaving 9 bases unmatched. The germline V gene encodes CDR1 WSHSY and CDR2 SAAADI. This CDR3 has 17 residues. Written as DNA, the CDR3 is TGCGCCAGCACTGTCGGGACTAGCGGCTGGAGCACAGATACGCAGTATTTT. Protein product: CASTVGTSGWSTDTQYF.

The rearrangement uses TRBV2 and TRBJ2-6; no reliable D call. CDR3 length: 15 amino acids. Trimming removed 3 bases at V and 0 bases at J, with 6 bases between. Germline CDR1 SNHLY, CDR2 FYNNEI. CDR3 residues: CASSDVGSGANVLTF. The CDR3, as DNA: TGTGCCAGCAGTGATGTGGGCTCTGGGGCCAACGTCCTGACTTTC.

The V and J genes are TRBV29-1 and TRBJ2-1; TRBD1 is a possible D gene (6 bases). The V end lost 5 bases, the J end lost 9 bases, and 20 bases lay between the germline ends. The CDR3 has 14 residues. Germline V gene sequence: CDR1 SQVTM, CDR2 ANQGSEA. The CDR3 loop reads CSVPTSRGLIEQFF. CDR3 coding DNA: TGCAGCGTTCCCACCTCCAGGGGTTTGATTGAGCAGTTCTTC.

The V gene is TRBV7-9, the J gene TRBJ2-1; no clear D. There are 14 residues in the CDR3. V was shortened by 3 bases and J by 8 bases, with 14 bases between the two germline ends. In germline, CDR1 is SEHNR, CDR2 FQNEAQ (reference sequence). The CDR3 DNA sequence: TGTGCCAGCAGCTTCGATCTGGGGATCGATGAGCAGTTCTTC. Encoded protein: CASSFDLGIDEQFF.

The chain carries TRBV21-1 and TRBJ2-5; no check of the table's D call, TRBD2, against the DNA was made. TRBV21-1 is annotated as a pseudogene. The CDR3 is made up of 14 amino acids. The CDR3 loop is CARPGTSSWETQYF. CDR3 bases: TGTGCCCGACCCGGAACTAGCTCTTGGGAGACCCAGTACTTC.

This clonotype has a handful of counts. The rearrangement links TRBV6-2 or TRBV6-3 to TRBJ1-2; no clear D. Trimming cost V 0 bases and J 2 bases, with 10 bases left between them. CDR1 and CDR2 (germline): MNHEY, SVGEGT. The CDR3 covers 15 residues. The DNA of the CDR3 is TGTGCCAGCAGTTACTCCCCCGGCAGAAACTATGGCTACACCTTC. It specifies CASSYSPGRNYGYTF.

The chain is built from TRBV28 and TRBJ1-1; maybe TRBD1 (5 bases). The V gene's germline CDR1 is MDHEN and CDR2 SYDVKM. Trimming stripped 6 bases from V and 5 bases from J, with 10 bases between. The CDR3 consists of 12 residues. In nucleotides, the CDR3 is TGTGCCAGCAGCAAGGGGTGGACTGAAGCTTTCTTT. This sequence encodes CASSKGWTEAFF. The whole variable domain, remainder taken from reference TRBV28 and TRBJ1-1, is DVKVTQSSRYLVKRTGEKVFLECVQDMDHENMFWYRQDPGLGLRLIYFSYDVKMKEKGDIPEGYSVSREKKERFSLILESASTNQTSMYLCASSKGWTEAFFGQGTRLTVV.

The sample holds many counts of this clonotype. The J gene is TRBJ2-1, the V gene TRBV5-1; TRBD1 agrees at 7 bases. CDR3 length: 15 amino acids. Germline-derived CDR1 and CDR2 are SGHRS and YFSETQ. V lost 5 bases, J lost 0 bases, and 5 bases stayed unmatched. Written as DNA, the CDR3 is TGCGCCAGCAGATTAAACAGGGGCTCCTACAATGAGCAGTTCTTC. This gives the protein CASRLNRGSYNEQFF.

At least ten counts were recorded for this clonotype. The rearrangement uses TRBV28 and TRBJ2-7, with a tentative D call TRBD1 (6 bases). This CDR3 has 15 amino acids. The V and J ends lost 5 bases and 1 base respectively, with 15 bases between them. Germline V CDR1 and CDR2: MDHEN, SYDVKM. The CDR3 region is CASSRTGPWSYEQYF. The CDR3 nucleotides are TGTGCCAGCAGTCGAACAGGGCCGTGGTCCTACGAGCAGTACTTC.

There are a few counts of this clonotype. CDR3 in amino acids: CASSEAQGRNYGYTF. As DNA, the CDR3 is TGTGCCAGCAGTGAAGCACAGGGTAGAAACTATGGCTACACCTTC. The chain combines TRBV2 with TRBJ1-2; D perhaps matches TRBD1 (6 bases). Germline assignment: CDR1 SNHLY and CDR2 FYNNEI. This CDR3 has 15 amino acids. The germline V and J ends were trimmed by 0 bases and 2 bases, with 10 bases remaining between them.

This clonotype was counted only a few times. Here the CDR3 DNA reads TGCAGTGCCCTACGGGTCAATCAGCCCCAGCATTTT. Translation gives CSALRVNQPQHF. The chain is built from TRBV20-1 and TRBJ1-5; D unresolved. Germline CDR1 DFQATT, CDR2 SNEGSKA (reference sequence). V was trimmed by 6 bases and J by 3 bases, leaving 9 bases between them. The CDR3 has 12 residues.

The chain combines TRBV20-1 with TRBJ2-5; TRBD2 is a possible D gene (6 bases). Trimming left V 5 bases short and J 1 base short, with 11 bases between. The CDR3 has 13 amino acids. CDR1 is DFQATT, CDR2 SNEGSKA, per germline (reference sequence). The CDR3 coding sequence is TGCAGTGCTCCTGGGCGGGGCCAAGAGACCCAGTACTTC. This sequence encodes CSAPGRGQETQYF.

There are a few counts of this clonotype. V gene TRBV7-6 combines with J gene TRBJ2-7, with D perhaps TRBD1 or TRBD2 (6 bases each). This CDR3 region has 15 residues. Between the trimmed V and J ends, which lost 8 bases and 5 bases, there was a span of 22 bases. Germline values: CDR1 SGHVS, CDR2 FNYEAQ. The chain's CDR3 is CASGKTEGGTNEQYF. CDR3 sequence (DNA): TGTGCCAGCGGAAAGACTGAAGGGGGGACCAACGAGCAGTACTTC.

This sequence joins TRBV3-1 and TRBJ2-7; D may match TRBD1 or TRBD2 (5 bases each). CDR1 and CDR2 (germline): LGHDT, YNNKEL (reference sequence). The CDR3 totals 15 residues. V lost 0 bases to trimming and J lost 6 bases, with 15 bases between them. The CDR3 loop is CASSQEGPVLSEQYF. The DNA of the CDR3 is TGTGCCAGCAGCCAAGAGGGACCCGTCCTATCCGAGCAGTACTTC.

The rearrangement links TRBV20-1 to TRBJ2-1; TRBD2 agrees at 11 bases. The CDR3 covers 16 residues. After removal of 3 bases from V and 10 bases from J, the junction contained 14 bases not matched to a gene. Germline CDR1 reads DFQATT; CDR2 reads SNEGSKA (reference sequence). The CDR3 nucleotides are TGCAGTGCTAGTGTAGCGGGGGGGCCGCGAGCGAGCGAGCAGTTCTTC. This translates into CSASVAGGPRASEQFF.

CDR3 sequence (DNA): TGCAGTGCGTCAGGGAAGGGAACGGTCCTAGCCGCCGGGGAGCTGTTTTTT. Translated: CSASGKGTVLAAGELFF. The V gene is TRBV20-1, the J gene TRBJ2-2; possibly TRBD1 or TRBD2 for D (5 bases each). This CDR3 has 17 residues. Germline V lookup: CDR1 DFQATT, CDR2 SNEGSKA (reference sequence). Between the trimmed V and J ends, which lost 6 bases and 6 bases, there was a span of 26 bases.